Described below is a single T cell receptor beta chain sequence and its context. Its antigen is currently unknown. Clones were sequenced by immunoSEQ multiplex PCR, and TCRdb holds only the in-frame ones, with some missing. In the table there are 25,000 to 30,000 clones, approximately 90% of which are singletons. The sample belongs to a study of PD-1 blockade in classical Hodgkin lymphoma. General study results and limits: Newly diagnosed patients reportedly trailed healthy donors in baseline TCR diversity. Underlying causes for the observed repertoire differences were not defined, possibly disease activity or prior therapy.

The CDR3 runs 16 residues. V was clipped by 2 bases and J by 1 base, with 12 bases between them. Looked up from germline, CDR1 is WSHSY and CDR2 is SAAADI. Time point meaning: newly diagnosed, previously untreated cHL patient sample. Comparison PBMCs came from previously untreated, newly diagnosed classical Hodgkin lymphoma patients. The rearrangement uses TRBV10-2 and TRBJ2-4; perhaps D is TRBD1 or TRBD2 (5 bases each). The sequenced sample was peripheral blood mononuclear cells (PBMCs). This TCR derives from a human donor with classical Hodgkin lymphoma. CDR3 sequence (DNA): TGCGCCAGCAGTGAGCGAGGGGTGAGGGCCAAAAACATTCAGTACTTC. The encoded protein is CASSERGVRAKNIQYF.